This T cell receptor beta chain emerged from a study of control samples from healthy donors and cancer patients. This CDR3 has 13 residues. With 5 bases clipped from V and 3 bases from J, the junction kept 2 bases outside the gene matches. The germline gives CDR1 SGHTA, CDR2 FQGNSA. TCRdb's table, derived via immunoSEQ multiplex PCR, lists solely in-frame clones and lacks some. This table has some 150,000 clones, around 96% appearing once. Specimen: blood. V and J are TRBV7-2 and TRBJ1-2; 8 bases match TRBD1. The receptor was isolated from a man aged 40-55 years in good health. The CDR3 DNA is TGTGCCAGCAGCCCAGGGGGCGACTATGGCTACACCTTC. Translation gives CASSPGGDYGYTF. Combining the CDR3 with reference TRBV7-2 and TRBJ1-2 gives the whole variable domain GAGVSQSPSNKVTEKGKDVELRCDPISGHTALYWYRQSLGQGLEFLIYFQGNSAPDKSGLPSDRFSAERTGGSVSTLTIQRTQQEDSAVYLCASSPGGDYGYTFGSGTRLTVV.